This is a list of T cell receptor beta chains from one sample in a study of cytomegalovirus exposure and HLA in healthy donors. Sequenced by immunoSEQ multiplex PCR; TCRdb stores in-frame clones only, minus some. The table shows 100,000 to 150,000 clones, with around three quarters occurring only once. The specimen sequenced was PBMCs. All receptors come from a female donor in good health and CMV-seronegative. Both conserved end residues are part of each CDR3. The D gene is left open where the match is weak. Clone size is given for some rows only: seen once, a few or many times, or a class if the clone is expanded.

J | D | size | V | DNA | CDR3
TRBJ1-2 | TRBD1 | . | TRBV5-1 | TGCGCCAGCAGCTTGACTCCCGGGACAGGGGGCTCTAACTATGGCTACACCTTC | CASSLTPGTGGSNYGYTF
TRBJ2-1 | TRBD2 | . | TRBV13 | TGTGCCGGATCGAGACTAGCGGGGGGCGGGGATGAGCAGTTCTTC | CAGSRLAGGGDEQFF
TRBJ1-1 | . | . | TRBV9 | TGTGCCAGCAGCGTAGGGAGGTGGGACACTGAAGCTTTCTTT | CASSVGRWDTEAFF
TRBJ1-2 | TRBD1 | . | TRBV6-6 | TGTGCCAGCACTAGGTCAGGGGGCCAAAATGGCTACACCTTC | CASTRSGGQNGYTF
TRBJ2-3 | TRBD2 | few | TRBV6-4 | TGTGCCAGCAGTGGAAACGGGGGGGCCGTAGATACGCAGTATTTT | CASSGNGGAVDTQYF
TRBJ1-5 | . | . | TRBV9 | TGTGCCAGCAGCGTAGGTTTGAGTAATCAGCCCCAGCATTTT | CASSVGLSNQPQHF
TRBJ2-7 | . | . | TRBV6-6 | TGTGCCAGCAGTTATCAGGGATACACCCACGAGCAGTACTTC | CASSYQGYTHEQYF
TRBJ2-1 | TRBD1 | . | TRBV27 | TGTGCCAGCAGTTCCGTCTCCGGAGGACAGGGGATCAATGAGCAGTTCTTC | CASSSVSGGQGINEQFF
TRBJ2-5 | TRBD2 | few | TRBV5-4 | TGTGCCAGCAGCTTGTCGACGTCTAGCGGGAGGGGTGGGGAGACCCAGTACTTC | CASSLSTSSGRGGETQYF
TRBJ1-2 | . | . | TRBV9 | TGTGCCAGCAGCGGAGTTCTAGGATTACCCTATGGCTACACCTTC | CASSGVLGLPYGYTF
TRBJ1-4 | TRBD1 | . | TRBV5-6 | TGTGCCAGCAGCTCCCAGGGGGCAGCAACTAATGAAAAACTGTTTTTT | CASSSQGAATNEKLFF
TRBJ2-7 | TRBD2 | . | TRBV4-1 | TGCGCCAGCAGCCAAGAGGCTAGCGGGGGGGCGTTCGAGCAGTACTTC | CASSQEASGGAFEQYF
TRBJ1-1 | TRBD1 | few | TRBV5-6 | TGTGCCAGCAGCTTGGAAGTGACAGGGGGCCTTGCTGAAGCTTTCTTT | CASSLEVTGGLAEAFF
TRBJ2-1 | . | . | TRBV11-2 | TGTGCCAGCAGTCGGACTCGCAATGAGCAGTTCTTC | CASSRTRNEQFF
TRBJ2-2 | . | few | TRBV4-1 | TGCGCCAGCAGCCAAAAGGGAGCCGGGGAGCTGTTTTTT | CASSQKGAGELFF
TRBJ1-2 | TRBD1 | once | TRBV7-9 | TGTGCCAGCAGCGCCCGGGACAGGGCGAACTATGGCTACACCTTC | CASSARDRANYGYTF
TRBJ1-4 | . | . | TRBV4-1 | TGCGCCAGCAGCCAAGCAGGAACTAATGAAAAACTGTTTTTT | CASSQAGTNEKLFF
TRBJ2-7 | TRBD1 | . | TRBV11-2 | TGTGCCAGCAGCCCTCAGGGGGACAGGGTCGGCGAGCAGTACTTC | CASSPQGDRVGEQYF
TRBJ1-6 | TRBD1 | few | TRBV19 | TGTGCCAGTAGTAAAGGTCAGTCGGGCCAGGGGGCGAGGACCCTCCACTTT | CASSKGQSGQGARTLHF
TRBJ2-1 | . | . | TRBV9 | TGTGCCAGCAGCGTAGAGTGGCTAGCCAATGAGCAGTTCTTC | CASSVEWLANEQFF
TRBJ2-7 | TRBD2 | . | TRBV6-5 | TGTGCCAGCAGTCGGACTAGCGGGTCCTACGAGCAGTACTTC | CASSRTSGSYEQYF
TRBJ1-4 | TRBD1 | . | TRBV5-1 | TGCGCCAGCAGCCTGGGACAGGTCTCAACTAATGAAAAACTGTTTTTT | CASSLGQVSTNEKLFF
TRBJ2-2 | TRBD2 | . | TRBV7-3 | TGTGCCAGCAAGGTTGGCGGGAGCAACACCGGGGAGCTGTTTTTT | CASKVGGSNTGELFF
TRBJ2-7 | TRBD1 | few | TRBV4-1 | TGCGCCAGCAGTGACGCGCGACAGGGTGGCTACGAGCAGTACTTC | CASSDARQGGYEQYF
TRBJ2-1 | . | few | TRBV6-5 | TGTGCCAGCAGTTACGAACTCCAGGGGAATGAGCAGTTCTTC | CASSYELQGNEQFF
TRBJ1-1 | . | once | TRBV4-1 | TGCGCCAGCAGCCAAGGGGCTGACGCAGGGTACACTGAAGCTTTCTTT | CASSQGADAGYTEAFF
TRBJ2-1 | TRBD2 | once | TRBV18 | TGTGCCAGCTCCCTAAGGACTAGCGGAAACAATGAGCAGTTCTTC | CASSLRTSGNNEQFF
TRBJ2-7 | . | . | TRBV6-1 | TGTGCCAGCCACGGGATGACGGGCTCCTACGAGCAGTACTTC | CASHGMTGSYEQYF
TRBJ1-5 | . | . | TRBV15 | TGTGCCACCAGCGCCGGGGGAGAGAGTCAGCCCCAGCATTTT | CATSAGGESQPQHF
TRBJ1-5 | . | . | TRBV18 | TGTGCCAGCTCACCAGGACAGAGTCATCAGCCCCAGCATTTT | CASSPGQSHQPQHF
TRBJ2-7 | . | . | TRBV5-1 | TGCGCCAGCAGCTTGGAGCCCGGGGGGCCTCTCCACGAGCAGTACTTC | CASSLEPGGPLHEQYF
TRBJ2-7 | TRBD2 | . | TRBV7-9 | TGTGCCAGCAGCTCCACGACTAGCGGGAGAGGCAAGCAGTACTTC | CASSSTTSGRGKQYF
TRBJ1-1 | . | . | TRBV19 | TGTGCCAGTAGTTTATACACTGAAGCTTTCTTT | CASSLYTEAFF
TRBJ2-3 | TRBD2 | . | TRBV2 | TGTGCCAGCAGTGATCGGGGAGCGGGAGTGGCAGATACGCAGTATTTT | CASSDRGAGVADTQYF
TRBJ2-3 | TRBD2 | once | TRBV25-1 | TGTGCCAGCAGTGTTAGCGGGAGGAGCACAGATACGCAGTATTTT | CASSVSGRSTDTQYF
TRBJ1-3 | . | . | TRBV4-1 | TGCGCCAGCAGCCTTACGGACCGGGGTGAAAACACCATATATTTT | CASSLTDRGENTIYF
TRBJ1-5 | . | . | TRBV12-2 | TGTGCAAGTCGCTTAGAGGACAGGGTCGGCCAGCCCCAGCATTTT | CASRLEDRVGQPQHF
TRBJ1-2 | . | . | TRBV6-1 | TGTGCCAGCAGTGGGAGGAATGGCTACACCTTC | CASSGRNGYTF
TRBJ2-7 | TRBD1 | few | TRBV6-5 | TGTGCCAGCAGAAGACAGGGGCCTTACGAGCAGTACTTC | CASRRQGPYEQYF
TRBJ2-1 | TRBD2 | . | TRBV18 | TGTGCCAGCTCACCCATGACTAGCGGGGTTACCAATGAGCAGTTCTTC | CASSPMTSGVTNEQFF
TRBJ2-7 | TRBD1 | . | TRBV5-6 | TGTGCCAGCAGCTTGGTAGGGACAGGATGGAGGGAGCAGTACTTC | CASSLVGTGWREQYF
TRBJ1-1 | TRBD1 | . | TRBV29-1 | TGCAGCGTGGGACAGGGATACACTGAAGCTTTCTTT | CSVGQGYTEAFF
TRBJ2-2 | TRBD1 | . | TRBV7-9 | TGTGCCAGCGCGAGTGCAGGGGGCCGCGCCGGGGAGCTGTTTTTT | CASASAGGRAGELFF
TRBJ2-1 | TRBD1 | few | TRBV28 | TGTGCCAGCATAACAGGGGGTCACAATGAGCAGTTCTTC | CASITGGHNEQFF
TRBJ1-1 | TRBD1 | . | TRBV19 | TGTGCCACTCGGGACAGGGGGGGGACTGAAGCTTTCTTT | CATRDRGGTEAFF
TRBJ2-7 | TRBD1 | . | TRBV6-1 | TGTGCCAGCAGACCTGGGACAGGACCCTACGAGCAGTACTTC | CASRPGTGPYEQYF
TRBJ2-7 | TRBD2 | . | TRBV28 | TGTGCCAGCAGTCACTGGACTAGCGGGAGACTATTTATAAGCGAGCAGTACTTC | CASSHWTSGRLFISEQYF
TRBJ2-3 | TRBD2 | . | TRBV7-2 | TGTGCCAGCAGCTTAGGAGCCGCGGGGGGGCCACTATCTACAGATACGCAGTATTTT | CASSLGAAGGPLSTDTQYF
TRBJ2-1 | TRBD1 | . | TRBV7-9 | TGTGCCAGCAGCGACAGGACAGGCCTTATTTACAATGAGCAGTTCTTC | CASSDRTGLIYNEQFF